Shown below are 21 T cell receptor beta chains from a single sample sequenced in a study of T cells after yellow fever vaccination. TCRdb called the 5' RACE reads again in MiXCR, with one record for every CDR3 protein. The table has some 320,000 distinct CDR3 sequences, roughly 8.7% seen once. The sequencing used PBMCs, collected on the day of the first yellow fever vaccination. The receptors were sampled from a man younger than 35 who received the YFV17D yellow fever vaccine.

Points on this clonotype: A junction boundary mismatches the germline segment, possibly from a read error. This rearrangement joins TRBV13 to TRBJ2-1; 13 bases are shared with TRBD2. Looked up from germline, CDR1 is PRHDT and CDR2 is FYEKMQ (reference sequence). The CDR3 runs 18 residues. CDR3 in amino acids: CACSLGTSGALSYNEQFF. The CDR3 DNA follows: TGTGCCTGCAGCTTAGGGACTAGCGGGGCCCTCTCCTACAATGAGCAGTTCTTC.

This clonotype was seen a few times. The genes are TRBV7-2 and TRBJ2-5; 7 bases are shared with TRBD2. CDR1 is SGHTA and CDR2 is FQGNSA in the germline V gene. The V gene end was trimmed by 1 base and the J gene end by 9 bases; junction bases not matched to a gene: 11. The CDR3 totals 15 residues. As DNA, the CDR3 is TGTGCCAGCAGCTTAGACGGGACTACCAGGGAGGCCCAGTACTTC. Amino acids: CASSLDGTTREAQYF.

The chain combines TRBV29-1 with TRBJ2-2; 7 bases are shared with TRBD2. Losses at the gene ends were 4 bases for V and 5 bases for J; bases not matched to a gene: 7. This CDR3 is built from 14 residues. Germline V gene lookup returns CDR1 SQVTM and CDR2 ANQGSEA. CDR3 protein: CSVGLWGGTGELFF. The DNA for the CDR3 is TGCAGCGTTGGCCTTTGGGGGGGTACCGGGGAGCTGTTTTTT.

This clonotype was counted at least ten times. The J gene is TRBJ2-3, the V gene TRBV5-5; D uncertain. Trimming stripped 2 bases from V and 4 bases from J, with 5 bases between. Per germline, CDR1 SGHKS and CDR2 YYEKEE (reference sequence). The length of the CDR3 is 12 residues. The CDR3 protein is CASSLEADTQYF. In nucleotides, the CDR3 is TGTGCCAGCAGCTTAGAGGCAGATACGCAGTATTTT.

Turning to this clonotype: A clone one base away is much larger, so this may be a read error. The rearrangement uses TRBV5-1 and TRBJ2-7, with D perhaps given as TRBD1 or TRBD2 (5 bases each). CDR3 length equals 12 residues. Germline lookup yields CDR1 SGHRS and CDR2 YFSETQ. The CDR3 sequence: CASSLRGDEQHF. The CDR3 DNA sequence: TGCGCCAGCAGCTTAAGGGGAGACGAGCAGCACTTC. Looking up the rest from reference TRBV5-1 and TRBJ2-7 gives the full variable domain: KAGVTQTPRYLIKTRGQQVTLSCSPISGHRSVSWYQQTPGQGLQFLFEYFSETQRNKGNFPGRFSGRQFSNSRSEMNVSTLELGDSALYLCASSLRGDEQHFGPGTRLTVT.

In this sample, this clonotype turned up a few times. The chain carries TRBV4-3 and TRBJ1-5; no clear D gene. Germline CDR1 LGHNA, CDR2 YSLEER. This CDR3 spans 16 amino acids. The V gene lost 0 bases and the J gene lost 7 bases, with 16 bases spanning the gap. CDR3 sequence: CASSQDFSGPVQPQHF. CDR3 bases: TGCGCCAGCAGCCAAGATTTTTCGGGCCCTGTCCAGCCCCAGCATTTT.

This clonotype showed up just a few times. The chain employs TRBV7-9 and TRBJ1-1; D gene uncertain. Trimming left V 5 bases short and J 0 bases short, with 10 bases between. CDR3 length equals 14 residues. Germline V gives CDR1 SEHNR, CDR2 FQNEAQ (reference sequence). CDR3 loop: CASSAGRMNTEAFF. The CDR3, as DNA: TGTGCCAGCAGCGCGGGGAGGATGAACACTGAAGCTTTCTTT. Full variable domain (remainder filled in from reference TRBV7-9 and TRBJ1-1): DTGVSQNPRHKITKRGQNVTFRCDPISEHNRLYWYRQTLGQGPEFLTYFQNEAQLEKSRLLSDRFSAERPKGSFSTLEIQRTEQGDSAMYLCASSAGRMNTEAFFGQGTRLTVV.

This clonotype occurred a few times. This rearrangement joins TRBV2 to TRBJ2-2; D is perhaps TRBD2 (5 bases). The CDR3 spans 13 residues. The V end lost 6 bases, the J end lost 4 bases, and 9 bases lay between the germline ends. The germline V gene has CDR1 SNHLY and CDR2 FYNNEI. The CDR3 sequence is CASREAGTGELFF. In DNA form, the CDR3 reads TGTGCCAGCAGGGAGGCAGGCACCGGGGAGCTGTTTTTT.

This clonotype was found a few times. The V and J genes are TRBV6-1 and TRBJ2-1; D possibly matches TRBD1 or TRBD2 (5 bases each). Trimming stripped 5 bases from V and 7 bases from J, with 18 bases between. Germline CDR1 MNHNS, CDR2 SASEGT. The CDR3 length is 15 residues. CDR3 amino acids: CASSQLGGSVNEQFF. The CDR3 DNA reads TGTGCCAGCAGTCAACTTGGGGGATCCGTTAATGAGCAGTTCTTC.

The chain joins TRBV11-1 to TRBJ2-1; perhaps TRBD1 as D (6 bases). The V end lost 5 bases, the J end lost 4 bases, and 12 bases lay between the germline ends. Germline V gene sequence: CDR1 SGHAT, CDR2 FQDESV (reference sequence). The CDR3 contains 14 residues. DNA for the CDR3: TGTGCCAGCAGCCGCGATGACAGGTACAATGAGCAGTTCTTC. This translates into CASSRDDRYNEQFF.

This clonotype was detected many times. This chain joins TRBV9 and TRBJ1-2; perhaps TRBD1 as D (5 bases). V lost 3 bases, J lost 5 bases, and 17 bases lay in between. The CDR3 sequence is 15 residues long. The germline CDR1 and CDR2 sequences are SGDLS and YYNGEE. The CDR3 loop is CASSGRDRERYGYTF. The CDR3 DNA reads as TGTGCCAGCAGCGGCCGGGACCGTGAGCGGTATGGCTACACCTTC.

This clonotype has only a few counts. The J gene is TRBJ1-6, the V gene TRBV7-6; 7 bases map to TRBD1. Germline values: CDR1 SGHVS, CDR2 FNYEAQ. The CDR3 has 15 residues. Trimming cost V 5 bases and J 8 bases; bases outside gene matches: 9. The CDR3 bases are TGTGCCAGCAGCGAGTTGACAGGGATGGATTCACCCCTCCACTTT. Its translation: CASSELTGMDSPLHF.

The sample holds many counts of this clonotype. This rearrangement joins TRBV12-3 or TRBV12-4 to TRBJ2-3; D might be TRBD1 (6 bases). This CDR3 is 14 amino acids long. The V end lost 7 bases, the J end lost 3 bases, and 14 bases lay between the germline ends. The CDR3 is CASKQGLATDTQYF. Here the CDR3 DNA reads TGTGCCAGCAAACAGGGATTGGCGACAGATACGCAGTATTTT.

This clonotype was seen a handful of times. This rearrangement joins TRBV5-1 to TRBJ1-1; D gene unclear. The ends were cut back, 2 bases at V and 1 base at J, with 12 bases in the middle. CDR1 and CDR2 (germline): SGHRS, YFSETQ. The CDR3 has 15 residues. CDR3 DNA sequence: TGCGCCAGCAGCTTTGGAGGAGTAGGGAACACTGAAGCTTTCTTT. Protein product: CASSFGGVGNTEAFF. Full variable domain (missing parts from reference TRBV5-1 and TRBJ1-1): KAGVTQTPRYLIKTRGQQVTLSCSPISGHRSVSWYQQTPGQGLQFLFEYFSETQRNKGNFPGRFSGRQFSNSRSEMNVSTLELGDSALYLCASSFGGVGNTEAFFGQGTRLTVV.

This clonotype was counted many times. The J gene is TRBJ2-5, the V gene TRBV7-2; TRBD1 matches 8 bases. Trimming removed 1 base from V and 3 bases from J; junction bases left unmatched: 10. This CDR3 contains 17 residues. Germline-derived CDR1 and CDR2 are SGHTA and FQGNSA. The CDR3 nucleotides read TGTGCCAGCAGCTTAGTAAGTGGAGGACAGGGTGAAGAGACCCAGTACTTC. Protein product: CASSLVSGGQGEETQYF.

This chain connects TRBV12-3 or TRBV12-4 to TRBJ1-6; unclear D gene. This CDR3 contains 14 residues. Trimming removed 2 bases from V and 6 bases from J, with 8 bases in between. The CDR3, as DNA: TGTGCCAGCAGTTTAAGCAGCGTTAATTCACCCCTCCACTTT. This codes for CASSLSSVNSPLHF.

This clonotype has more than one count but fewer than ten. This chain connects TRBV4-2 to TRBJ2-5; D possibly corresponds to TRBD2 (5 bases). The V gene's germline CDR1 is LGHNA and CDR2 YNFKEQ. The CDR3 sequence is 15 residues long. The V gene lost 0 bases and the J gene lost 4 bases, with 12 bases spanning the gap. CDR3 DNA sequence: TGTGCCAGCAGCCAAGATGAGTCGAGCGGAGAGACCCAGTACTTC. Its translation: CASSQDESSGETQYF.

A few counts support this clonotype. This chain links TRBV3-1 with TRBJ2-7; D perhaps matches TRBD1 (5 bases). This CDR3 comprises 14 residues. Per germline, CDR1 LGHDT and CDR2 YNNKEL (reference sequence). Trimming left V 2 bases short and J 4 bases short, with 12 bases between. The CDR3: CASSQTTALYEQYF. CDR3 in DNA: TGTGCCAGCAGCCAAACGACAGCCTTATACGAGCAGTACTTC.

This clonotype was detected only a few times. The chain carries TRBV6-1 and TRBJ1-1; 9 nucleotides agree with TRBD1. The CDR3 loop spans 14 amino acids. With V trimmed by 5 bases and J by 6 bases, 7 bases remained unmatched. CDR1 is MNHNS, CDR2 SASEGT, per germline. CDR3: CASSNTGGLAEAFF. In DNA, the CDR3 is TGTGCCAGCAGTAATACAGGGGGCCTCGCTGAAGCTTTCTTT.

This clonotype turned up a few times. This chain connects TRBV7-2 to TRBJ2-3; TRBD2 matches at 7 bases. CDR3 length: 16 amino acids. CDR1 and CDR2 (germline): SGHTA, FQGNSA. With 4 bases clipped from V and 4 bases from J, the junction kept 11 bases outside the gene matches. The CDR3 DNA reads TGTGCCAGCAGCTCCCGGGGAGCGGGGAGCGCAGATACGCAGTATTTT. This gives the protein CASSSRGAGSADTQYF.

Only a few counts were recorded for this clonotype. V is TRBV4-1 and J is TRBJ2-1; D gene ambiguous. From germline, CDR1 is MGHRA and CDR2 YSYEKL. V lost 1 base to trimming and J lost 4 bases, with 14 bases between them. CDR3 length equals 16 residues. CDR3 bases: TGCGCCAGCAGCCAAGTTGTCTCTGGGGTGTACAATGAGCAGTTCTTC. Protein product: CASSQVVSGVYNEQFF.